This entry is about one TCR beta chain. The specificity of this receptor is unknown. Qualities for individual bases were not recorded, and no much larger clone is one base off. TCRbeta CDR3 regions were amplified from genomic DNA by means of the immunoSEQ Assay, a bias-controlled multiplex PCR. Regarding the original processing steps: Within the assay, amplification of reference gene primers was used to estimate how many nucleated cells each sample contained. Sequence reads were collapsed and filtered to measure the absolute abundance of every unique TCRbeta CDR3 rearrangement. For each sample, productive Simpson clonality was calculated as the square root of Simpson's diversity index over productive rearrangements. The table comes from immuneACCESS by way of TCRdb, which keeps in-frame sequences with V and J called. Part of the clones is missing from these tables; in studies checked, under half for an unresolved V gene and the rest for unknown reasons. That table is the source of V, J and clone size, and D and trimming were worked out from the DNA. The sample has 200,000 to 300,000 clones on record, about 91% of them singletons. The ten largest make up approximately 1.2% of the sample.

At the junction V is shortened by 4 bases and J by 9 bases, with 13 bases in between. In the germline V gene, CDR1 corresponds to KGHDR and CDR2 to SFDVKD. The CDR3 has 13 amino acids, counting the end cysteine and phenylalanine. The kept DNA is CDR3 alone, 39 bases in frame from the first base. These data belong to a study of blood T cell repertoires in COVID-19 (dated by TCRdb to 2020 to 2021). Notes on the research overall: The collaborator samples originated in the United States, Italy and Spain and spanned the acute and convalescent phases of COVID-19. Deeply sampled blood TCRbeta repertoires from subjects exposed to, actively infected with, or recovered from COVID-19 were included in the dataset. Where HLA class I and class II types were available, the types were taken from metadata supplied by the sample provider, not from assay-based typing. A freely available public database, intended as a resource for researchers studying the immune response to SARS-CoV-2, is where the repertoires were released. Sample metadata almost always included a de-identified subject ID, COVID-19 status, age in years and sex. The prospective study material was composed of cDNA or gDNA derived from T cells, B-cell-depleted T cells, or PBMCs. The samples were drawn from two sources: the first 160 participants of the ongoing ImmuneRACE study, and 1,254 subjects contributed by 6 global collaborators. Study-wide findings and limitations: The quantity of clinical and demographic metadata differed by source and by participant and was supplied without curation.

Participants in the prospective study were aged roughly 18 to 100 years, lived in 20 to 30 United States geographic areas, and enrolled through a virtual design. In the prospective study, cohorts were assigned on the basis of participant-reported clinical history obtained from a screening survey and a study questionnaire. Mobile phlebotomists in the prospective study collected whole blood, serum and a nasopharyngeal or oropharyngeal swab from every participant. Participants in the prospective study had the option to provide additional blood draws and questionnaires over an approximately 2-month period. Blood samples from the prospective study were shipped frozen or at room temperature prior to DNA extraction.

The rearranged chain carries TRBV24-1 and TRBJ2-3; a weak D assignment points to TRBD1 (6 bases agree). The receptor's source is a woman aged 40 to 50 with acute COVID-19. The specimen was PBMCs or T cells enriched from blood (not recorded which). The DNA sequence is as follows: TGTGCCACCAGTGAGGGGAATCAGGGGACGCAGTATTTT. Its protein is CATSEGNQGTQYF.